This T cell receptor beta chain derives from a study of beta chain features in type 1 diabetes. Whole-study results and caveats: When Type 1 diabetes patients were examined, their TCRB CDR3s proved moderately but significantly shorter in all four CD4+ subsets. VDJ junctions sequenced from type 1 diabetes patients showed fewer insertions and more deletions.

cDNA synthesis used the whole RNA isolate, giving expressed TCRB sequences. Method: immunoSEQ multiplex PCR; TCRdb's copy keeps in-frame clones and lacks some. The sample lists about 150,000 clones; under 9.5% were seen once. The germline CDR1 and CDR2 sequences are SGHNT and YYREEE (reference sequence). This CDR3 is 16 amino acids long. Trimming took off 0 bases at V and 0 bases at J, with 10 bases between the two ends. With respect to this clone: The antigen is unknown.

All sorted populations exceeded 95% purity. Sequencing input: central memory CD4+ T cells from blood. This receptor was identified in a man aged 18 to 29 with type 1 diabetes. The rearrangement uses TRBV5-4 and TRBJ2-4; no reliable D call. The CDR3 DNA reads TGTGCCAGCAGCTTGGATGGCGGAGTAGCCAAAAACATTCAGTACTTC. It translates to CASSLDGGVAKNIQYF.